The sequence of this T cell receptor beta chain was determined in a study of cytomegalovirus exposure and HLA in healthy donors. CDR1 SGHNT and CDR2 YENEEA come from the germline V gene. V lost 4 bases, J lost 5 bases, and 8 bases lay in between. The CDR3 consists of 13 residues. The PCR used 60 Vbeta and 13 Jbeta primers. The assay was immunoSEQ multiplex PCR, and TCRdb's table has in-frame clones only and misses some. The sample includes around 150,000 clones, approximately 62% of them seen just once. The genes are TRBV11-3 and TRBJ1-4; D is undetermined. This clonotype originated in a man aged 50 or older in good health and CMV-seronegative. Sequencing was carried out using PBMCs. The CDR3 region has the DNA TGTGCCAGCAGCTCCTCTAGCAATGAAAAACTGTTTTTT. Translation: CASSSSSNEKLFF. Full variable domain (outside the CDR3, taken from reference TRBV11-3 and TRBJ1-4): EAGVVQSPRYKIIEKKQPVAFWCNPISGHNTLYWYLQNLGQGPELLIRYENEEAVDDSQLPKDRFSAERLKGVDSTLKIQPAELGDSAVYLCASSSSSNEKLFFGSGTQLSVL.